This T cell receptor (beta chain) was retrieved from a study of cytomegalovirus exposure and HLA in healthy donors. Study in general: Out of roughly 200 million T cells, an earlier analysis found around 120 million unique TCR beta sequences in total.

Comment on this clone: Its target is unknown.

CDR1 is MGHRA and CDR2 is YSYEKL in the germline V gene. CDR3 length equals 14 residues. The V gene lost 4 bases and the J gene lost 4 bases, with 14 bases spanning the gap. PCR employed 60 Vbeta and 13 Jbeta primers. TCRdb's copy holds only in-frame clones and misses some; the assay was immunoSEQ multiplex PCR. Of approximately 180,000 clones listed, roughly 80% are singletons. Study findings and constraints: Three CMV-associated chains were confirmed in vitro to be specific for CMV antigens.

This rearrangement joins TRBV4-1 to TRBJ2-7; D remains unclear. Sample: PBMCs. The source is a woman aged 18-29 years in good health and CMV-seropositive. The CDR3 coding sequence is TGCGCCAGCAGCCGTGCAACAGAAACGTACGAGCAGTACTTC. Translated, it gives CASSRATETYEQYF.